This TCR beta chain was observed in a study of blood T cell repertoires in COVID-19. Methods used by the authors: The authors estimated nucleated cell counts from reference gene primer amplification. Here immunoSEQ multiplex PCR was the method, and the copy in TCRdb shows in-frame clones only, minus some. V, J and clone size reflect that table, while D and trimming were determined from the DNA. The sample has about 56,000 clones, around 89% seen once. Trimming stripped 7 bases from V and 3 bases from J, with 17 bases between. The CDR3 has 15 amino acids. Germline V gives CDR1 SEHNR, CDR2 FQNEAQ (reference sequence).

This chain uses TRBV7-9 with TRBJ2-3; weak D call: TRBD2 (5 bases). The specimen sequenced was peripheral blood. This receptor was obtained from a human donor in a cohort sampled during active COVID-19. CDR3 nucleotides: TGTGCCAGCATCCCTCCGGGATCTAAGACAGATACGCAGTATTTT. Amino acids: CASIPPGSKTDTQYF.